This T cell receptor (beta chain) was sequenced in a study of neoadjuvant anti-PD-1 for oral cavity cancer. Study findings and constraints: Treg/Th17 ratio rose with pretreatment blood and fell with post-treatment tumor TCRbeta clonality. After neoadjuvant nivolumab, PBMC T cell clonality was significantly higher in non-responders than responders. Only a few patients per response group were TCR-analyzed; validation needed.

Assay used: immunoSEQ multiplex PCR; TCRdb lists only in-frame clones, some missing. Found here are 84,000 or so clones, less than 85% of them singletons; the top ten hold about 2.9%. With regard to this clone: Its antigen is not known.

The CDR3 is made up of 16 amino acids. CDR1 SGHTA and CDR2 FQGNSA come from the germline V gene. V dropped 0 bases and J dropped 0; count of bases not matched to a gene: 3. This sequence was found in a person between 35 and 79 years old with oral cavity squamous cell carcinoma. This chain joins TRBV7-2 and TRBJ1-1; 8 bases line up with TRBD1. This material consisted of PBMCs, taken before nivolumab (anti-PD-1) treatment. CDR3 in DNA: TGTGCCAGCAGCTTAGCAGACAGGGGCGTGAACACTGAAGCTTTCTTT. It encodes CASSLADRGVNTEAFF.